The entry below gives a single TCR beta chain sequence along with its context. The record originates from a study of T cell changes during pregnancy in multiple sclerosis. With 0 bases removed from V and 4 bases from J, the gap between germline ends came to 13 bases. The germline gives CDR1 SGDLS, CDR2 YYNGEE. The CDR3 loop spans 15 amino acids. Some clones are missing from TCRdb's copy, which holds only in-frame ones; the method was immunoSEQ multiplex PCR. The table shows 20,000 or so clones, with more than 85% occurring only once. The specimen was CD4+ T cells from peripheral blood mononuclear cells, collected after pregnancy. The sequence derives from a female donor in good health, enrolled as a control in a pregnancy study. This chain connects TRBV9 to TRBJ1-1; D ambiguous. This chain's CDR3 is CASSVDAGLGTEAFF. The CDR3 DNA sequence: TGTGCCAGCAGCGTAGATGCGGGTCTGGGCACTGAAGCTTTCTTT.